The clone carrying this T cell receptor (beta chain) has a handful of counts. The CDR3 totals 16 residues. V was trimmed by 2 bases and J by 1 base, leaving 12 bases between them. From germline, CDR1 is MNHEY and CDR2 SVGAGI. The data are from a study of blood T cell repertoires in COVID-19. For the study at large: There were acute and convalescent COVID-19 samples, and they came from the United States, Italy and Spain. T cells, B-cell-depleted T cells, or PBMCs provided the cDNA or gDNA that served as material.

The authors' processing: For nucleated cells, counts were estimated from reference gene primer amplification. Clones were read by immunoSEQ multiplex PCR, and TCRdb kept only the in-frame ones, dropping some. V and J calls plus clone size are reproduced from that table; the DNA served to infer D and trimming. The data show about 300,000 clones, roughly 86% seen once. The sequence was collected from a woman in her forties or fifties who had been exposed to COVID-19. The chain employs TRBV6-5 and TRBJ1-3; perhaps TRBD1 as D (6 bases). The sample consisted of PBMCs or T cells enriched from blood (not recorded which). The CDR3: CASSYPYRESGNTIYF. CDR3 sequence (DNA): TGTGCCAGCAGTTACCCTTACAGGGAATCTGGAAACACCATATATTTT.